This TCR beta chain was found in a study of OX40 agonist ivuxolimab in advanced cancers. Study background: Eligibility admitted prior anti-PD-1, anti-PD-L1 or anti-CTLA-4 therapy; approximately 40% had some.

Study-wide findings and caveats: Near-lowest levels of clonal expansion characterized partial responders at 0.1-3.0 mg/kg. At 0.1 to 3.0 mg/kg and by week 6, CD4+ and CD8+ T cells in the blood had expanded clonally. The mean number of expanded clones was higher in CD8+ T cells than in CD4+.

Produced via immunoSEQ multiplex PCR; TCRdb's table is partial and in-frame only. The repertoire includes roughly 62,000 clones, roughly 90% of them detected once, and less than 0.7% sits in the top ten. Worth noting for this clone: Its target is unknown.

This clonotype was sampled from an adult with an advanced solid tumor such as melanoma, head and neck, liver or kidney cancer. The starting material was CD4+ or CD8+ T cells sorted from blood, obtained in a trial of the OX40 agonist ivuxolimab.

The CDR3 reads CASSRTLGELFF. DNA for the CDR3: TGTGCCAGCAGCCGTACCCTAGGGGAGCTGTTTTTT. This sequence joins TRBV5-6 and TRBJ2-2; D gene ambiguous. The CDR3 is 12 amino acids. Germline CDR1 is SGHDT and CDR2 is YYEEEE. V was cut by 4 bases and J by 8 bases, with 9 bases left in between.